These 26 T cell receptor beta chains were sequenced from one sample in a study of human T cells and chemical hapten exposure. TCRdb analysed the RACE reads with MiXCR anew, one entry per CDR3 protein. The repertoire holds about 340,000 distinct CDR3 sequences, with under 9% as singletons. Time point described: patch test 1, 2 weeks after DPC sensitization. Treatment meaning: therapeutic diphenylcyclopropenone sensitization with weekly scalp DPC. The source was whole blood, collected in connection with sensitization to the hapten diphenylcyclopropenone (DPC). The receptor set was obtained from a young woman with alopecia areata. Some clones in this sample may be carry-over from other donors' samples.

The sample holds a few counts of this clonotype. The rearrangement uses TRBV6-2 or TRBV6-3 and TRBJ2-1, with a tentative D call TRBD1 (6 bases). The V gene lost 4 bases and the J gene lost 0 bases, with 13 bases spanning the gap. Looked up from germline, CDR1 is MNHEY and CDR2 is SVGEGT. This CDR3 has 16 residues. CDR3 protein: CASSWDTHDSYNEQFF. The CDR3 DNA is TGTGCCAGCAGTTGGGACACCCACGACTCCTACAATGAGCAGTTCTTC.

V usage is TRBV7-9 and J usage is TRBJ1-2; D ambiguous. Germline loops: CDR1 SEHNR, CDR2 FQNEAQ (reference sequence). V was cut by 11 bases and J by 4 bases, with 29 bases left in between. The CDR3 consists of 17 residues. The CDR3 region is CALGKRITEKSAYGYTF. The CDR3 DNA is TGTGCCCTAGGTAAAAGGATAACAGAGAAAAGCGCCTATGGCTACACCTTC. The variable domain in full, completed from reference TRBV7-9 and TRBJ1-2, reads DTGVSQNPRHKITKRGQNVTFRCDPISEHNRLYWYRQTLGQGPEFLTYFQNEAQLEKSRLLSDRFSAERPKGSFSTLEIQRTEQGDSAMYLCALGKRITEKSAYGYTFGSGTRLTVV.

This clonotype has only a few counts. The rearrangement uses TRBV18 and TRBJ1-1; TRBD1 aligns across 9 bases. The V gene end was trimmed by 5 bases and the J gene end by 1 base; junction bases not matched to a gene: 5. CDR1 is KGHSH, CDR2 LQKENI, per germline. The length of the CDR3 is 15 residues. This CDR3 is CASSLRTGENTEAFF. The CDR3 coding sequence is TGTGCCAGCTCATTGCGGACAGGGGAGAACACTGAAGCTTTCTTT.

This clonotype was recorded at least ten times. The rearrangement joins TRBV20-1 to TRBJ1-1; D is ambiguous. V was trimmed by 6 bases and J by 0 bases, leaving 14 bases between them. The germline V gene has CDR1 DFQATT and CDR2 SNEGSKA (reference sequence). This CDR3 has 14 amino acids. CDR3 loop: CSAKVPGLNTEAFF. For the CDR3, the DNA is TGCAGTGCAAAAGTGCCGGGCCTGAACACTGAAGCTTTCTTT.

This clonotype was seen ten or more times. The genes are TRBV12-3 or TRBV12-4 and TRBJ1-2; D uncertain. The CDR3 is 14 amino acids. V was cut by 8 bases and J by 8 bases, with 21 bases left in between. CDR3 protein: CASGRLWEEGGYTF. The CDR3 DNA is TGTGCCAGCGGTCGGTTATGGGAGGAGGGCGGCTACACCTTC.

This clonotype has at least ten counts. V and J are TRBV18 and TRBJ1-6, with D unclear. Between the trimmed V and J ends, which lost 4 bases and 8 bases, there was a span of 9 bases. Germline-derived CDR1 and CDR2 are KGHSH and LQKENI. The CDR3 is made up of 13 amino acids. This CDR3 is CASSLGPDSPLHF. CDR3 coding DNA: TGTGCCAGCTCACTCGGACCGGATTCACCCCTCCACTTT.

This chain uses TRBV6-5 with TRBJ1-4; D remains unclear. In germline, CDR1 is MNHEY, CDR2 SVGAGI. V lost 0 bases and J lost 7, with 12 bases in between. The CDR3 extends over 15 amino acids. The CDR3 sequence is CASSYSIQPPEKLFF. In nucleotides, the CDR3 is TGTGCCAGCAGTTACTCGATCCAGCCTCCTGAAAAACTGTTTTTT.

The CDR3 nucleotides are TGTGCCAGCAGCCATTTGGGGGGCAGAGGCAATCAGCCCCAGCATTTT. This encodes CASSHLGGRGNQPQHF. J is TRBJ1-5 and V is TRBV5-6; tentatively, D is TRBD1 (6 bases). Germline loops: CDR1 SGHDT, CDR2 YYEEEE. This CDR3 contains 16 residues. Trimming left V 4 bases short and J 2 bases short, with 16 bases between.

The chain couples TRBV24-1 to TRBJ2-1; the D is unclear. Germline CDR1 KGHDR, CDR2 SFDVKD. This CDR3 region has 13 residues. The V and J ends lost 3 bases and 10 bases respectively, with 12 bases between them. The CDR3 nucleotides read TGTGCCACCAGTGATCTTTGGAATGGGGAGCAGTTCTTC. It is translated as CATSDLWNGEQFF.

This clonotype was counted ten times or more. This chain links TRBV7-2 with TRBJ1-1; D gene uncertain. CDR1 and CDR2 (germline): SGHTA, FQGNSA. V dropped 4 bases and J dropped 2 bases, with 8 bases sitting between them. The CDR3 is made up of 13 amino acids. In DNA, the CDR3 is TGTGCCAGCAGCTCCGGGCGTAACACTGAAGCTTTCTTT. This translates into CASSSGRNTEAFF.

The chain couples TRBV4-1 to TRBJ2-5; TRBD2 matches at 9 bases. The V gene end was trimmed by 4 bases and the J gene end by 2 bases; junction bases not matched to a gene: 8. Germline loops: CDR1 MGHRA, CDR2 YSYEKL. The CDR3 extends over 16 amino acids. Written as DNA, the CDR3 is TGCGCCAGCAGCCTTATGGCAGCGGGGGGACAAGAGACCCAGTACTTC. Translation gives CASSLMAAGGQETQYF.

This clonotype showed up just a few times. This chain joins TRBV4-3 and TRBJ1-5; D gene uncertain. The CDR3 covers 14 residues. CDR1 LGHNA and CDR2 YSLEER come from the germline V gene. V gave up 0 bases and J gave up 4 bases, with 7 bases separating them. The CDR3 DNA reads TGCGCCAGCAGCCAAGATATAGGGAATCAGCCCCAGCATTTT. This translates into CASSQDIGNQPQHF.

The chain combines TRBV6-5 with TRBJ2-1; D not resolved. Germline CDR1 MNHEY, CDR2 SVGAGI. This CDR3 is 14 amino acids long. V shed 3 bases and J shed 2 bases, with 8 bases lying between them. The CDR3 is CASSYDLTYNEQFF. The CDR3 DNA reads TGTGCCAGCAGTTATGACCTTACCTACAATGAGCAGTTCTTC.

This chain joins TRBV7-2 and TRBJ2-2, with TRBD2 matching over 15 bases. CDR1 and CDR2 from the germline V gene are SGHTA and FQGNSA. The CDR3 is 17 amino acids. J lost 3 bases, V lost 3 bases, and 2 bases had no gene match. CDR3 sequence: CASSLGLAGGDTGELFF. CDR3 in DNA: TGTGCCAGCAGCTTGGGACTAGCGGGGGGAGACACCGGGGAGCTGTTTTTT. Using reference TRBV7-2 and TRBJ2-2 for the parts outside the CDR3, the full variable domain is GAGVSQSPSNKVTEKGKDVELRCDPISGHTALYWYRQSLGQGLEFLIYFQGNSAPDKSGLPSDRFSAERTGGSVSTLTIQRTQQEDSAVYLCASSLGLAGGDTGELFFGEGSRLTVL.

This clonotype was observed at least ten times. CDR3 sequence reads: CASSPQGVESGELFF. DNA for the CDR3: TGTGCCAGCAGCCCGCAGGGGGTCGAGAGCGGGGAGCTGTTTTTT. The V call is TRBV4-2, the J call TRBJ2-2; 7 bases are a match to TRBD1. CDR3 length: 15 amino acids. Per germline, CDR1 LGHNA and CDR2 YNFKEQ. V lost 4 bases, J lost 7 bases, and 9 bases stayed unmatched.

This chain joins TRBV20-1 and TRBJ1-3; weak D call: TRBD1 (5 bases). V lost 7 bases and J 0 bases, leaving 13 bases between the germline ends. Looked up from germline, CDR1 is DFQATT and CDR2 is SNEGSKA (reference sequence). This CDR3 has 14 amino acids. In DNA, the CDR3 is TGCAGTGGAGCGCAGGGCTCCTCTGGAAACACCATATATTTT. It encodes CSGAQGSSGNTIYF.

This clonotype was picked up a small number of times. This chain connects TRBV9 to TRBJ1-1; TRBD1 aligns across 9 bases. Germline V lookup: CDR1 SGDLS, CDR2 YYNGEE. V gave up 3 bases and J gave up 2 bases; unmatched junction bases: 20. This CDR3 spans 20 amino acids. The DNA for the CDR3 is TGTGCCAGCAGCGACGCCCCAGGGGACAGGGTGTCACCGACTAACACTGAAGCTTTCTTT. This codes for CASSDAPGDRVSPTNTEAFF. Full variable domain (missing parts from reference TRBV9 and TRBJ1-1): DSGVTQTPKHLITATGQRVTLRCSPRSGDLSVYWYQQSLDQGLQFLIQYYNGEERAKGNILERFSAQQFPDLHSELNLSSLELGDSALYFCASSDAPGDRVSPTNTEAFFGQGTRLTVV.

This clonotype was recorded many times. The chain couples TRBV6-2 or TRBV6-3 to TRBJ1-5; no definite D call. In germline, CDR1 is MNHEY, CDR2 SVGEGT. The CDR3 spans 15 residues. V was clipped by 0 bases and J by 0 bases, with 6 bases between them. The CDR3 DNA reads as TGTGCCAGCAGTTACTCGATGCTTAGCAATCAGCCCCAGCATTTT. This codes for CASSYSMLSNQPQHF.

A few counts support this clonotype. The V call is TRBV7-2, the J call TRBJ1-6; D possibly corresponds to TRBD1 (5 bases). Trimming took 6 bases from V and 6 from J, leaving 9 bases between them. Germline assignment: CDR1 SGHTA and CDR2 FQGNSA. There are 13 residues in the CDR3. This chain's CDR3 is CASRQESNSPLHF. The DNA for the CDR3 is TGTGCCAGCAGACAGGAATCTAATTCACCCCTCCACTTT.

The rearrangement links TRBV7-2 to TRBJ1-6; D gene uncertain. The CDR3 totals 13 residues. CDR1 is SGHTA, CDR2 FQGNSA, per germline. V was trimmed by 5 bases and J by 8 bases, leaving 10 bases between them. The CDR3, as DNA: TGTGCCAGCAGCCCCCAGCCCGATTCACCCCTCCACTTT. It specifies CASSPQPDSPLHF.

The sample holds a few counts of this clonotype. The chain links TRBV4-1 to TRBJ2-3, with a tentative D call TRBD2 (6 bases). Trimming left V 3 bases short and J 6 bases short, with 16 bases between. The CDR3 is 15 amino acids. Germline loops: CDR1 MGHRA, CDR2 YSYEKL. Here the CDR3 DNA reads TGCGCCAGCAGCCAGGCGTATGCGGGGCGGGATACGCAGTATTTT. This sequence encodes CASSQAYAGRDTQYF.

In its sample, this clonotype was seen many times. Here the CDR3 reads CASSSLGLAGDSEQFF. CDR3 nucleotides: TGTGCCAGCAGTTCATTGGGACTAGCGGGGGATAGTGAGCAGTTCTTC. V gene TRBV28 combines with J gene TRBJ2-1; 14 bases are shared with TRBD2. V shed 4 bases, J shed 9 bases, and the junction held 8 bases outside the gene matches. The CDR3 is made up of 16 amino acids. CDR1 MDHEN and CDR2 SYDVKM come from the germline V gene.

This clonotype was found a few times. CDR3 bases: TGCGCCAGCAGTTCGGCTAGCGAGGACACAGATACGCAGTATTTT. Translating it yields CASSSASEDTDTQYF. The chain couples TRBV5-1 to TRBJ2-3, with TRBD2 as a possible D gene (6 bases). CDR3 length: 15 residues. Trimming took off 5 bases at V and 2 bases at J, with 15 bases between the two ends. Germline V gene lookup returns CDR1 SGHRS and CDR2 YFSETQ.

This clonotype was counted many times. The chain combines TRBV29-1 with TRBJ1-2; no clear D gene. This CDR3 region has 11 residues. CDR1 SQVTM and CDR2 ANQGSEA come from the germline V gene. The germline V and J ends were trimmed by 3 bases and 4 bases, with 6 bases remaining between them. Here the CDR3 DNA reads TGCAGCGTTGACAGCCTCTATGGCTACACCTTC. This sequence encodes CSVDSLYGYTF.

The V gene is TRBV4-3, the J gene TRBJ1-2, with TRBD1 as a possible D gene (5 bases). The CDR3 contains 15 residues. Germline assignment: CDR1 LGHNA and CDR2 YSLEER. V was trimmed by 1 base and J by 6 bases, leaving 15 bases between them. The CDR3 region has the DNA TGCGCCAGCAGCCAAGGGGACGGGCTGTCTCATGGCTACACCTTC. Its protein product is CASSQGDGLSHGYTF.

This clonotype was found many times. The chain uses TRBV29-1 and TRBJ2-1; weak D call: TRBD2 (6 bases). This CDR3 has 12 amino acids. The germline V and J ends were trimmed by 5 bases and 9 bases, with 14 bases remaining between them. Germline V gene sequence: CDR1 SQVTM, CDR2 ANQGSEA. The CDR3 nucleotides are TGCAGCGTTTTCCCCGGGAGTGCTGAGCAGTTCTTC. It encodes CSVFPGSAEQFF.